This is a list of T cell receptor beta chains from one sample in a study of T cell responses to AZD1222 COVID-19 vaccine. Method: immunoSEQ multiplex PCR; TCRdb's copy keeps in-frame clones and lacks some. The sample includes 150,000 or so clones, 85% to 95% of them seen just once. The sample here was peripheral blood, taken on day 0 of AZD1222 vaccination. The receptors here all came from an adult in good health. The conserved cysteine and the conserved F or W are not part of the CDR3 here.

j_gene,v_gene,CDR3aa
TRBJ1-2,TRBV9,ASSAAPGHVGYT
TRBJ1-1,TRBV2,ASSIEGSRSSSRGEAF
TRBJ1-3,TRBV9,ASSVWGSSGNTIY
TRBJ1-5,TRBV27,ASSLSFTDQPQH
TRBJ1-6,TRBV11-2,ASSARRGNSPLH
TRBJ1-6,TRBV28,ASSLGRGYSPLH
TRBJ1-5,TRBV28,ASSLLGGLEDQPQH
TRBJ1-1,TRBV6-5,ASSYSATLNTEAF
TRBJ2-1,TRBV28,ASSLSEGRSDEQF
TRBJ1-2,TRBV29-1,SVEDSDRANYGYT
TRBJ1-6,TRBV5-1,ASSEPASSYNSPLH
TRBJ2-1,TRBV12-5,ASGRDRIESNEQF
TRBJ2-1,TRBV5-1,ASSSTPGQRYNEQF
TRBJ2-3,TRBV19,ASSQGLADTQY
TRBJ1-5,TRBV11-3,ASSGRQGQPQH
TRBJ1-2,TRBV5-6,ASSLAVDSIYGYT
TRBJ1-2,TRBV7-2,ASSKIRDRGIRSYGYT
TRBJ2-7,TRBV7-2,ASSLTGTGSYEQY
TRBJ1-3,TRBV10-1,ASSWVGRAGNTIY
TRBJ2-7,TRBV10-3,AISETTGGYEYEQY
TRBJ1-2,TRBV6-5,ASNPGVGGSYGYT
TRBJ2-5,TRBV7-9,ASSRQGVQETQY
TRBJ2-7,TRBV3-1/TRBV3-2,ASSQDRGKYEQY
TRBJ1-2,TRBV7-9,ASSRVDGGYT
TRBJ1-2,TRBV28,ASSARMAGEFNYGYT
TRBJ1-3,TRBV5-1,ASSLYGEAGNTIY
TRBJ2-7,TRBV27,ASSSYPGQVFNEQY
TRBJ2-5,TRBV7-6,ASSLGLRSGTGWETQY
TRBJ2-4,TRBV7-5,ARSYRGWHPRNIQY